Listed below are T cell receptor beta chains from one sample, sequenced in a study of blood T cell repertoires in COVID-19. TCRdb keeps only in-frame clones here, not all; method: immunoSEQ multiplex PCR. This table holds around 330,000 clones, around 88% found once. The specimen sequenced was peripheral blood. These receptors were obtained from a woman in her thirties with COVID-19, enrolled during active disease. Both conserved end residues are part of each CDR3. A D gene is named only where the DNA matches it firmly. Part of the rows lack a size; the others show once, few, many or a class for expanded clones.

clone_size: .; d_call: .; cdr3_length: 15; j_call: TRBJ1-1; v_call: TRBV6-5; cdr3_aa: CASSYFTGMNTEAFF; cdr3_nt: TGTGCCAGCAGTTACTTCACAGGCATGAACACTGAAGCTTTCTTT
clone_size: .; d_call: TRBD2; cdr3_length: 16; j_call: TRBJ2-2; v_call: TRBV3-1/TRBV3-2; cdr3_aa: CASSRLAGGRTGELFF; cdr3_nt: TGTGCCAGCAGCCGACTAGCGGGGGGGCGGACCGGGGAGCTGTTTTTT
clone_size: .; d_call: .; cdr3_length: 12; j_call: TRBJ1-1; v_call: TRBV11-2; cdr3_aa: CASSGANTEAFF; cdr3_nt: TGTGCCAGCAGTGGGGCGAACACTGAAGCTTTCTTT
clone_size: .; d_call: TRBD1; cdr3_length: 14; j_call: TRBJ2-5; v_call: TRBV24-1; cdr3_aa: CATSLGQGVETQYF; cdr3_nt: TGTGCCACCAGCCTGGGACAGGGAGTAGAGACCCAGTACTTC
clone_size: .; d_call: TRBD1; cdr3_length: 16; j_call: TRBJ1-2; v_call: TRBV27; cdr3_aa: CASSLGMGQGDYGYTF; cdr3_nt: TGTGCCAGCAGTTTAGGCATGGGACAGGGGGACTATGGCTACACCTTC
clone_size: once; d_call: .; cdr3_length: 11; j_call: TRBJ2-1; v_call: TRBV7-2; cdr3_aa: CASSSVDEQFF; cdr3_nt: TGTGCCAGCAGCTCGGTGGATGAGCAGTTCTTC
clone_size: .; d_call: .; cdr3_length: 17; j_call: TRBJ1-6; v_call: TRBV3-1/TRBV3-2; cdr3_aa: CASSQELPGAYNSPLHF; cdr3_nt: TGTGCCAGCAGCCAAGAACTTCCAGGGGCCTATAATTCACCCCTCCACTTT
clone_size: once; d_call: TRBD1; cdr3_length: 14; j_call: TRBJ2-1; v_call: TRBV2; cdr3_aa: CASSERTGVHEQFF; cdr3_nt: TGTGCCAGCAGCGAGCGTACAGGGGTCCATGAGCAGTTCTTC
clone_size: .; d_call: TRBD1; cdr3_length: 15; j_call: TRBJ2-2; v_call: TRBV7-2; cdr3_aa: CASSLGQGRAGELFF; cdr3_nt: TGTGCCAGCAGCTTAGGACAGGGCAGAGCCGGGGAGCTGTTTTTT
clone_size: .; d_call: .; cdr3_length: 14; j_call: TRBJ1-3; v_call: TRBV6-5; cdr3_aa: CASSQDYSGNTIYF; cdr3_nt: TGTGCCAGCAGTCAGGATTACTCTGGAAACACCATATATTTT
clone_size: few; d_call: .; cdr3_length: 13; j_call: TRBJ1-2; v_call: TRBV7-9; cdr3_aa: CASSVGGGDGYTF; cdr3_nt: TGTGCCAGCAGCGTCGGGGGTGGCGATGGCTACACCTTC
clone_size: .; d_call: .; cdr3_length: 12; j_call: TRBJ1-5; v_call: TRBV2; cdr3_aa: CASTFSNQPQHF; cdr3_nt: TGTGCCAGCACCTTTAGCAATCAGCCCCAGCATTTT
clone_size: few; d_call: .; cdr3_length: 15; j_call: TRBJ1-4; v_call: TRBV11-2; cdr3_aa: CASSLVPDTDEKLFF; cdr3_nt: TGTGCCAGCAGCTTAGTTCCAGACACGGATGAAAAACTGTTTTTT
clone_size: .; d_call: TRBD1; cdr3_length: 12; j_call: TRBJ2-1; v_call: TRBV7-2; cdr3_aa: CASSTVQGERFF; cdr3_nt: TGTGCCAGCAGCACGGTGCAGGGGGAGCGGTTCTTC
clone_size: .; d_call: TRBD1; cdr3_length: 15; j_call: TRBJ2-3; v_call: TRBV18; cdr3_aa: CASSPGQGLLDTQYF; cdr3_nt: TGTGCCAGCTCACCGGGACAGGGGCTCCTCGATACGCAGTATTTT
clone_size: .; d_call: TRBD1; cdr3_length: 16; j_call: TRBJ1-2; v_call: TRBV19; cdr3_aa: CASLQGAPTTNYGYTF; cdr3_nt: TGTGCCAGTCTACAGGGGGCTCCCACTACTAACTATGGCTACACCTTC
clone_size: once; d_call: .; cdr3_length: 14; j_call: TRBJ2-5; v_call: TRBV30; cdr3_aa: CAWSARGNEETQYF; cdr3_nt: TGTGCCTGGAGTGCCCGGGGGAACGAGGAGACCCAGTACTTC
clone_size: once; d_call: .; cdr3_length: 14; j_call: TRBJ1-1; v_call: TRBV2; cdr3_aa: CASREGRESTEAFF; cdr3_nt: TGTGCCAGCAGAGAGGGAAGGGAGTCCACTGAAGCTTTCTTT
clone_size: .; d_call: .; cdr3_length: 14; j_call: TRBJ2-2; v_call: TRBV18; cdr3_aa: CASSPRVNTGELFF; cdr3_nt: TGTGCCAGCTCACCACGAGTGAACACCGGGGAGCTGTTTTTT
clone_size: .; d_call: TRBD1; cdr3_length: 15; j_call: TRBJ1-2; v_call: TRBV6-5; cdr3_aa: CASSYQLGQGGGYTF; cdr3_nt: TGTGCCAGCAGTTACCAACTAGGACAGGGAGGCGGCTACACCTTC
clone_size: .; d_call: TRBD1; cdr3_length: 15; j_call: TRBJ2-1; v_call: TRBV5-1; cdr3_aa: CASSSTGQGYNEQFF; cdr3_nt: TGCGCCAGCAGCTCAACGGGACAGGGTTACAATGAGCAGTTCTTC
clone_size: once; d_call: TRBD1; cdr3_length: 15; j_call: TRBJ1-6; v_call: TRBV5-1; cdr3_aa: CASSRRTGENSPLHF; cdr3_nt: TGCGCCAGCAGCAGAAGGACAGGGGAGAATTCACCCCTCCACTTT
clone_size: .; d_call: TRBD1; cdr3_length: 14; j_call: TRBJ2-5; v_call: TRBV29-1; cdr3_aa: CSVVRQGTQETQYF; cdr3_nt: TGCAGCGTTGTGAGACAGGGTACTCAAGAGACCCAGTACTTC
clone_size: .; d_call: .; cdr3_length: 13; j_call: TRBJ1-1; v_call: TRBV5-5; cdr3_aa: CASSWGMGTEAFF; cdr3_nt: TGTGCCAGCAGCTGGGGCATGGGCACTGAAGCTTTCTTT
clone_size: .; d_call: .; cdr3_length: 15; j_call: TRBJ2-5; v_call: TRBV10-1; cdr3_aa: CASSESNGPQETQYF; cdr3_nt: TGCGCCAGCAGTGAGTCGAATGGGCCCCAAGAGACCCAGTACTTC
clone_size: .; d_call: .; cdr3_length: 13; j_call: TRBJ1-4; v_call: TRBV19; cdr3_aa: CATTVGGDEKLFF; cdr3_nt: TGTGCCACCACTGTCGGGGGTGATGAAAAACTGTTTTTT
clone_size: .; d_call: TRBD2; cdr3_length: 15; j_call: TRBJ2-1; v_call: TRBV6-4; cdr3_aa: CASSVVAGENNEQFF; cdr3_nt: TGTGCCAGCAGTGTCGTAGCGGGGGAGAACAATGAGCAGTTCTTC
clone_size: .; d_call: .; cdr3_length: 14; j_call: TRBJ2-5; v_call: TRBV7-7; cdr3_aa: CASSLAGEQETQYF; cdr3_nt: TGTGCTAGCAGCTTAGCAGGGGAACAAGAGACCCAGTACTTC
clone_size: few; d_call: .; cdr3_length: 12; j_call: TRBJ1-1; v_call: TRBV10-3; cdr3_aa: CAISERGTEAFF; cdr3_nt: TGTGCCATCAGTGAGAGGGGGACTGAAGCTTTCTTT
clone_size: .; d_call: TRBD1; cdr3_length: 14; j_call: TRBJ2-5; v_call: TRBV6-5; cdr3_aa: CASTWDRGGETQYF; cdr3_nt: TGTGCCAGTACCTGGGACAGGGGGGGGGAGACCCAGTACTTC
clone_size: .; d_call: .; cdr3_length: 15; j_call: TRBJ1-6; v_call: TRBV7-6; cdr3_aa: CASSLTNRVDSPLHF; cdr3_nt: TGTGCCAGCAGCTTGACCAACAGGGTGGATTCACCCCTCCACTTT
clone_size: .; d_call: TRBD1; cdr3_length: 17; j_call: TRBJ2-2; v_call: TRBV5-1; cdr3_aa: CASSLEPSTGYVGELFF; cdr3_nt: TGCGCCAGCAGCTTGGAGCCCTCGACAGGGTATGTCGGGGAGCTGTTTTTT
clone_size: .; d_call: TRBD1; cdr3_length: 14; j_call: TRBJ2-2; v_call: TRBV5-1; cdr3_aa: CASSTQGVTGELFF; cdr3_nt: TGCGCCAGCAGCACCCAGGGGGTTACCGGGGAGCTGTTTTTT